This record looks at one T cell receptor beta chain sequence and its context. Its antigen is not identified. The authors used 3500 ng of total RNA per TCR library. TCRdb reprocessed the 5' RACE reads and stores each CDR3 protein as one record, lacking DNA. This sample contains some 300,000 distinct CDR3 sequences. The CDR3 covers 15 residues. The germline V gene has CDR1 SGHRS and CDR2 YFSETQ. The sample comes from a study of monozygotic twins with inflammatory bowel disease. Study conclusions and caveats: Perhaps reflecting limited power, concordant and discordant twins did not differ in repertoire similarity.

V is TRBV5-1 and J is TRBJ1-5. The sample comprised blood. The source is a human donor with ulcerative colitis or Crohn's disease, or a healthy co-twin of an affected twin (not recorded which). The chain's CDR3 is CASSLLGFETQPQHF.